This TCR beta chain was sequenced for a study of T-cell memory formation after mild COVID-19. The V end was cut by 8 bases, the J end by 4 bases, with 10 bases between. The CDR3 covers 12 residues. Germline V gene lookup returns CDR1 SGHTA and CDR2 FQGNSA. One entry per CDR3 protein results from TCRdb running MiXCR on the 5' RACE reads. The table lists about 300,000 distinct CDR3 sequences, roughly a fifth of them singletons. The clonotype was recovered from a man between 18 and 29 years old who had mild COVID-19 (a few samples of this study predate the infection). Cell type and time point are not known. The chain couples TRBV7-2 to TRBJ2-3; D remains ambiguous. Material: PBMCs or a T cell subset sorted from them (not recorded which). CDR3 amino acids: CASGRPADTQYF. Written as DNA, the CDR3 is TGTGCCAGCGGAAGGCCGGCAGATACGCAGTATTTT.